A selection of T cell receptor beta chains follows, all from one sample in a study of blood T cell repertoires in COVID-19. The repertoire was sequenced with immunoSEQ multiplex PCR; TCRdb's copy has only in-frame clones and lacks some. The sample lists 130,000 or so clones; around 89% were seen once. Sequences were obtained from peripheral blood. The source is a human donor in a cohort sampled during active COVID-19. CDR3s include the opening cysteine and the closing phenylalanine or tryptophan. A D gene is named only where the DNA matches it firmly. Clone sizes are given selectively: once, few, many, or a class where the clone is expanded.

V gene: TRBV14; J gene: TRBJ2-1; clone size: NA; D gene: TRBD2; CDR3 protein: CASSPGTSGGIGEQFF; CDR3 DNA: TGTGCCAGCAGCCCCGGGACTAGCGGGGGGATTGGTGAGCAGTTCTTC
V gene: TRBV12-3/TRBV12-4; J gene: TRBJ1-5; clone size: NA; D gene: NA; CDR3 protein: CASSLGGGKPQHF; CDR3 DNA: TGTGCCAGCAGTTTGGGGGGAGGTAAGCCCCAGCATTTT
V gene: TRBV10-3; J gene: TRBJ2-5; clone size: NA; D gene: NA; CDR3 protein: CAISSGRAVETQYF; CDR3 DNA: TGTGCCATCAGCAGTGGTAGAGCGGTAGAGACCCAGTACTTC
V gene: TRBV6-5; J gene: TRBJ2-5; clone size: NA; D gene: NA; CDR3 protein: CASSYSPAGLRETQYF; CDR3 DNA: TGTGCCAGCAGTTACTCTCCGGCCGGGTTGAGGGAGACCCAGTACTTC
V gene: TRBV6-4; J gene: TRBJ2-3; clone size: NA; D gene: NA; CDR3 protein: CASSDGLSSTDTQYF; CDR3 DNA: TGTGCCAGCAGTGACGGGCTTTCTAGCACAGATACGCAGTATTTT
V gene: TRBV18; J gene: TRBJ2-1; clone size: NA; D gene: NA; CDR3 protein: CASSPQNGKEQFF; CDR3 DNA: TGTGCCAGCTCACCACAGAACGGGAAGGAGCAGTTCTTC
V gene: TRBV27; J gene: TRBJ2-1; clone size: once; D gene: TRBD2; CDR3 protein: CASSFVGSGGADNEQFF; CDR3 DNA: TGTGCCAGCAGTTTTGTAGGTAGCGGGGGGGCTGATAATGAGCAGTTCTTC
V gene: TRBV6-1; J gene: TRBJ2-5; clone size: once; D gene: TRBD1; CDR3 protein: CASSELPGGRETQYF; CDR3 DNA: TGTGCCAGCAGTGAATTGCCAGGGGGCAGGGAGACCCAGTACTTC
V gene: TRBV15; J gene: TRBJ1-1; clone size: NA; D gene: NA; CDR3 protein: CATSRGAMSAGAFF; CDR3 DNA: TGTGCCACCAGCAGAGGGGCTATGAGCGCGGGGGCTTTCTTT
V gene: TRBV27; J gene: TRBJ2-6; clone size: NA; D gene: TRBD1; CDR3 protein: CASSSRDRDYSGANVLTF; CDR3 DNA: TGTGCCAGCAGTTCACGGGACAGGGACTACTCTGGGGCCAACGTCCTGACTTTC
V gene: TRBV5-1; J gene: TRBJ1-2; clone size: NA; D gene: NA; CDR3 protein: CASSERGSYGYTF; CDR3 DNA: TGCGCCAGCAGCGAGCGGGGGAGCTATGGCTACACCTTC
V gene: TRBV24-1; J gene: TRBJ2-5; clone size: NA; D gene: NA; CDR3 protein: CATSPTFGGARVETQYF; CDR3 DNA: TGTGCCACCAGTCCGACGTTCGGGGGAGCGAGGGTGGAGACCCAGTACTTC
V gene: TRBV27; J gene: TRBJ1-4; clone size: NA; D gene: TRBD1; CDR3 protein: CAIQRDSMGEKLFF; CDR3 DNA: TGTGCCATTCAAAGGGACAGTATGGGTGAAAAACTGTTTTTT
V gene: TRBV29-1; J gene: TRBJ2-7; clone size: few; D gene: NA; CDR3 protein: CSVELEGAYEQYF; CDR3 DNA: TGCAGCGTTGAACTGGAGGGAGCCTACGAGCAGTACTTC
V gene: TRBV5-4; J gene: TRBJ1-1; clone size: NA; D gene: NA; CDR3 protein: CASTQGGTNTEAFF; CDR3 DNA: TGTGCCAGCACCCAGGGAGGGACGAACACTGAAGCTTTCTTT